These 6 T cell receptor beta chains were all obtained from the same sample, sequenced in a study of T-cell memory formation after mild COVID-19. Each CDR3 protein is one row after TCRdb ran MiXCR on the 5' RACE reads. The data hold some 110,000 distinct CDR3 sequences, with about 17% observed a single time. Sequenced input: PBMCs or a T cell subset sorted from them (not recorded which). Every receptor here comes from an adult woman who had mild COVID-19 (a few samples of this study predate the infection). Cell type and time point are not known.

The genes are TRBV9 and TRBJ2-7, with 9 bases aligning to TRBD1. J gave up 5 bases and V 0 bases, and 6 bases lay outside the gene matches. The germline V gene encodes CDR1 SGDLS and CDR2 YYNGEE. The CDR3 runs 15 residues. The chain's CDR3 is CASSVAAQGAHEQYF. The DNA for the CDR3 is TGTGCCAGCAGCGTAGCAGCACAGGGGGCCCACGAGCAGTACTTC.

CDR3 sequence: CASSLWGVWEETQYF. As DNA, the CDR3 is TGTGCCAGCAGCTTGTGGGGCGTGTGGGAAGAGACCCAGTACTTC. This chain links TRBV5-5 with TRBJ2-5; D is possibly TRBD1 (5 bases). Germline V lookup: CDR1 SGHKS, CDR2 YYEKEE (reference sequence). This CDR3 is built from 15 residues. Between the trimmed V and J ends, which lost 1 base and 3 bases, there was a span of 13 bases.

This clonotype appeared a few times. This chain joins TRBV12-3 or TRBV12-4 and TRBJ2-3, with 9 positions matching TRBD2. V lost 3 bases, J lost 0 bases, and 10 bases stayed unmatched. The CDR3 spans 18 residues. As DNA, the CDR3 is TGTGCCAGCAGTTTTGTCAGCGGGGGGCATACTAGCACAGATACGCAGTATTTT. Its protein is CASSFVSGGHTSTDTQYF.

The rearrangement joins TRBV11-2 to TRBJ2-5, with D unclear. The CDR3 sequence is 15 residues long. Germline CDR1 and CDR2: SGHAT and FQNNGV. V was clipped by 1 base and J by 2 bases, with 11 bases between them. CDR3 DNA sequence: TGTGCCAGCAGCTTAGGGCTAAGGATGCAAGAGACCCAGTACTTC. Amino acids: CASSLGLRMQETQYF.

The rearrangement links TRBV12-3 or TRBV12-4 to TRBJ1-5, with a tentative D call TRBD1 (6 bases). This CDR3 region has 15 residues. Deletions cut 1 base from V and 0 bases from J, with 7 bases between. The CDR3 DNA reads TGTGCCAGCAGTTTAGGGGGGGCTAGCAATCAGCCCCAGCATTTT. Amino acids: CASSLGGASNQPQHF.

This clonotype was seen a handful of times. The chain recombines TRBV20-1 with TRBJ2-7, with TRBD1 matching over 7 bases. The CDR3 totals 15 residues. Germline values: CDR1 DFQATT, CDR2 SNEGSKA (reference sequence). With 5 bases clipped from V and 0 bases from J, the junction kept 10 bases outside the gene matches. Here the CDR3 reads CSASDRDRGSYEQYF. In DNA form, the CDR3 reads TGCAGTGCTTCGGACCGGGACAGAGGCTCCTACGAGCAGTACTTC.